A selection of T cell receptor beta chains follows, all from one sample in a study of T cell repertoires in cytomegalovirus infection. TCRdb fed the reads into MiXCR, producing one record per CDR3 protein. The table has about 250,000 distinct CDR3 sequences, roughly 6.5% seen once. The specimen was PBMCs. Receptors were obtained from a human donor in good health (CMV status not recorded). Some clones in this sample may be carry-over from other donors' samples. CDR3s include the opening cysteine and the closing phenylalanine or tryptophan. Fields, in order: D gene, J gene, V gene, clone size, CDR3 protein, CDR3 DNA. A D gene is named only where the DNA matches it firmly. Size is stated for part of the rows, as once, few or many counts, or as a class when the clone is expanded.

d_call: -
j_call: TRBJ2-7
v_call: TRBV7-2
clone_size: many
cdr3_aa: CASSLGRLSEQYF
cdr3_nt: TGTGCCAGCAGCTTAGGACGGTTGAGCGAGCAGTACTTC

d_call: -
j_call: TRBJ2-1
v_call: TRBV24-1
clone_size: many
cdr3_aa: CATSNPGDRAYNEQFF
cdr3_nt: TGTGCCACCAGTAACCCTGGAGACCGAGCCTACAATGAGCAGTTCTTC

d_call: TRBD1
j_call: TRBJ1-1
v_call: TRBV7-3
clone_size: many
cdr3_aa: CASSSQTGPNTEAFF
cdr3_nt: TGTGCCAGCAGCTCCCAGACAGGGCCGAACACTGAAGCTTTCTTT

d_call: TRBD1
j_call: TRBJ1-6
v_call: TRBV7-9
clone_size: many
cdr3_aa: CASSFGQAHNSPLHF
cdr3_nt: TGTGCCAGCAGTTTCGGACAGGCCCATAATTCACCCCTCCACTTT

d_call: TRBD2
j_call: TRBJ2-1
v_call: TRBV6-2/TRBV6-3
clone_size: many
cdr3_aa: CASSGPGLAGRSFYNEQFF
cdr3_nt: TGTGCCAGCTCCGGCCCCGGACTAGCGGGGCGAAGTTTCTACAATGAGCAGTTCTTC

d_call: -
j_call: TRBJ2-5
v_call: TRBV30
clone_size: many
cdr3_aa: CAWNQRRGETQYF
cdr3_nt: TGTGCCTGGAATCAGCGGCGGGGAGAGACCCAGTACTTC

d_call: -
j_call: TRBJ1-6
v_call: TRBV24-1
clone_size: many
cdr3_aa: CATSDLFRGENSPLHF
cdr3_nt: TGTGCCACCAGTGATTTGTTCAGGGGCGAGAATTCACCCCTCCACTTT

d_call: TRBD1
j_call: TRBJ1-1
v_call: TRBV7-9
clone_size: many
cdr3_aa: CASGGDRNMNTEAFF
cdr3_nt: TGTGCCAGCGGGGGGGACAGGAACATGAACACTGAAGCTTTCTTT

d_call: -
j_call: TRBJ2-6
v_call: TRBV28
clone_size: many
cdr3_aa: CASSLTISGANVLTF
cdr3_nt: TGTGCCAGCAGTTTAACAATCTCTGGGGCCAACGTCCTGACTTTC

d_call: -
j_call: TRBJ1-1
v_call: TRBV7-2
clone_size: many
cdr3_aa: CASSFWGTEAFF
cdr3_nt: TGTGCCAGCAGCTTTTGGGGCACTGAAGCTTTCTTT

d_call: TRBD1
j_call: TRBJ2-1
v_call: TRBV7-2
clone_size: many
cdr3_aa: CASSLTRPGGIYNEQFF
cdr3_nt: TGTGCCAGCAGCTTGACTCGGCCAGGGGGTATCTACAATGAGCAGTTCTTC

d_call: -
j_call: TRBJ1-3
v_call: TRBV10-2
clone_size: -
cdr3_aa: CASSESGLSSRGNTIYF
cdr3_nt: TGCGCCAGCAGTGAGTCGGGCCTCTCTAGTCGGGGAAACACCATATATTTT

d_call: TRBD1
j_call: TRBJ1-2
v_call: TRBV10-3
clone_size: many
cdr3_aa: CAISDSGTVSNYGYTF
cdr3_nt: TGTGCCATCAGTGATTCCGGGACAGTGAGTAACTATGGCTACACCTTC

d_call: -
j_call: TRBJ1-1
v_call: TRBV12-3/TRBV12-4
clone_size: many
cdr3_aa: CASNHLGGRGGRTEAFF
cdr3_nt: TGTGCCAGCAATCACCTAGGAGGTCGTGGGGGCCGGACTGAAGCTTTCTTT

d_call: -
j_call: TRBJ1-1
v_call: TRBV7-2
clone_size: many
cdr3_aa: CASRRIQWDTEAFF
cdr3_nt: TGTGCCAGCAGAAGGATTCAGTGGGACACTGAAGCTTTCTTT

d_call: -
j_call: TRBJ2-3
v_call: TRBV4-3
clone_size: -
cdr3_aa: CASSQDGWGASDTQYF
cdr3_nt: TGCGCCAGCAGCCAAGATGGATGGGGAGCCTCAGATACGCAGTATTTT

d_call: TRBD2
j_call: TRBJ2-5
v_call: TRBV6-2/TRBV6-3
clone_size: -
cdr3_aa: CASSYSFSGGETQYF
cdr3_nt: TGTGCCAGCAGTTACTCCTTTAGCGGGGGAGAGACCCAGTACTTC

d_call: TRBD1
j_call: TRBJ1-1
v_call: TRBV28
clone_size: many
cdr3_aa: CASSSPGQGRWDTEAFF
cdr3_nt: TGTGCCAGCAGTAGTCCGGGACAGGGGAGGTGGGACACTGAAGCTTTCTTT

d_call: TRBD1
j_call: TRBJ1-5
v_call: TRBV6-6
clone_size: many
cdr3_aa: CASRGQGAIGQPQHF
cdr3_nt: TGTGCCAGCAGGGGACAGGGGGCGATTGGACAGCCCCAGCATTTT

d_call: TRBD1
j_call: TRBJ1-2
v_call: TRBV20-1
clone_size: many
cdr3_aa: CSARDRQGLGGYTF
cdr3_nt: TGCAGTGCTAGAGATAGACAGGGGCTTGGAGGCTACACCTTC

d_call: -
j_call: TRBJ2-5
v_call: TRBV6-2/TRBV6-3
clone_size: many
cdr3_aa: CASSPAYRTQTQYF
cdr3_nt: TGTGCCAGCAGCCCAGCTTACCGAACTCAGACGCAGTACTTC

d_call: TRBD1
j_call: TRBJ1-4
v_call: TRBV28
clone_size: many
cdr3_aa: CASSENYRGSEKLFF
cdr3_nt: TGTGCCAGCAGTGAGAATTACAGGGGGTCTGAAAAACTGTTTTTT

d_call: -
j_call: TRBJ1-4
v_call: TRBV20-1
clone_size: many
cdr3_aa: CSALRQGGKLFF
cdr3_nt: TGCAGTGCCCTGCGGCAGGGAGGAAAACTGTTTTTT

d_call: -
j_call: TRBJ1-3
v_call: TRBV10-3
clone_size: many
cdr3_aa: CAISQTAESGNTIYF
cdr3_nt: TGTGCCATCAGCCAGACAGCCGAGTCTGGAAACACCATATATTTT

d_call: -
j_call: TRBJ2-1
v_call: TRBV20-1
clone_size: -
cdr3_aa: CSARDGHQFF
cdr3_nt: TGCAGTGCTAGAGACGGCCATCAGTTCTTC

d_call: -
j_call: TRBJ2-7
v_call: TRBV7-9
clone_size: many
cdr3_aa: CASSLGGRGYEQYF
cdr3_nt: TGTGCCAGCAGCTTAGGGGGCAGGGGCTACGAGCAGTACTTC

d_call: TRBD2
j_call: TRBJ2-5
v_call: TRBV5-8
clone_size: many
cdr3_aa: CASSLDLGGSGGRETQYF
cdr3_nt: TGTGCCAGCAGCTTGGATCTGGGCGGTAGCGGGGGTAGGGAGACCCAGTACTTC

d_call: -
j_call: TRBJ2-2
v_call: TRBV9
clone_size: many
cdr3_aa: CASSQGPLLGELFF
cdr3_nt: TGTGCCAGCAGCCAGGGACCTCTTCTCGGGGAGCTGTTTTTT